The T cell receptor (beta chain) described here comes from a study of cytomegalovirus exposure and HLA in healthy donors (dated by TCRdb to the late 2010s). Regarding the research as a whole: An earlier analysis of some 620 of the donors reported 250 to 350 Gb of sequence data and roughly 120 million unique TCR beta sequences obtained from approximately 180 million T cells. An early release that covered 640 HLA-typed donors contained about 300 gigabases of sequencing data and roughly 84 million unique TCR sequences. Among the 398 genotyped donors, around 81% belonged to the genetic ancestry cluster associated with self-reported Caucasian donors. The aim of the study was to test whether cataloging public T cell receptors could identify signatures of past pathogen exposure. The T cell repertoires of some 670 subjects were profiled by immunosequencing and related to cytomegalovirus serostatus. A separate validation cohort of roughly 120 different subjects was used in addition to the roughly 620-subject first cohort. High-throughput TCR immunosequencing, statistical association of individual TCRs with disease status, and machine learning were combined to predict cytomegalovirus infection status. To study patterns of TCR occurrence, a later analysis re-analyzed previously published TCR beta repertoires from 600 to 750 donors and added high-resolution HLA genotyping. Rather than drawing on any new phenotypic data, the later analysis identified candidate immune exposures from TCR beta sequences and the way those sequences occurred across donors. An earlier analysis of 587 of the donors applied high-throughput TCR beta sequencing to assess whether each TCR beta V gene segment acted as functional or pseudogenic. Donor age, sex, ethnicity and CMV serostatus were collected together with the repertoire data. Genome-wide SNP genotypes for about three fifths of the roughly 670 donors were used in a later genetic analysis, which treated that subset as a discovery cohort. All discovery cohort repertoires had been generated using a single sequencing platform. Both class I and class II loci were covered by HLA typing, at four-digit resolution. Typing coverage differed by locus: A, B, C, DRB1 and DQB1 were typed in roughly 620-630 donors, DQA1 in approximately 520, DPA1 in around 580, and DPB1 in 400 to 480. Roughly 5 DR-DQ haplotypes were handled as single units for association and clustering because linkage in the cohort was strong. Among roughly 370 genotyped donors of the cohort, an average of roughly 240,000 unique TCR beta nucleotide sequences were sequenced per donor, roughly 20% of them non-productive.

Note on this clone: Its antigen is currently not known.

The method behind the library was the immunoSEQ multiplex PCR assay. The multiplex PCR relied on a mix of 60 forward primers for TCR Vbeta segments and 13 reverse primers for TCR Jbeta segments. The CDR3 region of rearranged TCR beta genes was amplified from genomic DNA by a multiplex PCR assay. On the Illumina HiSeq System, the amplified TCR beta libraries were sequenced as 87-base-pair reads. The original pipeline was this. Across the 500 to 750 repertoires, a later analysis counted 60 million to 90 million unique TCR beta chains, around 11 million of which were shared by at least two donors. Raw reads were error-corrected and collapsed into unique sequences by a nearest-neighbor algorithm in which closely related sequences were merged to remove PCR and sequencing errors. V, D and J gene segments were assigned by aligning CDR3 sequences to IMGT reference sequences. For a sequence to be retained, a match of at least six nucleotides to both a V gene segment and a J gene segment was required. Rearrangements were classified as productive when the CDR3 lacked stop codons and remained in frame with V and J, and all other rearrangements were classified as non-productive. Following IMGT convention, CDR3 was defined as the stretch from the second conserved V-encoded cysteine to the conserved J-encoded phenylalanine. The earlier analysis of about 500 of the donors excluded sequences that lacked an unambiguous match to a single V gene segment. In an earlier analysis of a few hundred of the donors, V segments were called functional above 56.7% productive rearrangements and were called segregating when the between-donor standard deviation exceeded 5%. A statistical classification framework was built to diagnose cytomegalovirus status from the catalog of TCR beta chain sequences. In a later analysis, TCR nucleotide sequences were compared against IMGT/GENE-DB human TR gene sequences so that V and J genes could be assigned. Using the TCRdist pipeline, a later analysis assigned CDR3 sequences along with most-parsimonious VDJ recombination scenarios. In a later analysis, every TCR beta chain was defined by the combination of its CDR3 amino acid sequence and its V-gene family, and reads without a unique V-gene family were dropped. As a way to deal with suspected cross-contamination and a sequencing artifact, a later analysis dropped 592 nucleotide sequences that were highly shared and had low generation probability. In a later analysis, a clonal expansion index for each public chain was calculated from normalized within-repertoire ranks of inferred template counts. In a later analysis, generation probabilities were computed with a VDJ recombination model fitted to out-of-frame rearrangements, and the resulting probabilities were checked against IGoR. Hypergeometric tests were used in a later analysis to score TCR-TCR, TCR-HLA and TCR-CMV co-occurrence, with a repertoire-size bias correction applied to the TCR pairs. False discovery rates were estimated in a later analysis by permuting HLA or CMV assignments 20 times. In a later analysis, co-occurring TCRs were grouped with DBSCAN, and TCRdist sequence similarity was added when clustering was performed within HLA-allele-positive subsets. Repertoires with fewer than 30,000 or more than 120,000 public chains, plus five repertoires with anomalous nucleotide sharing, were excluded from co-occurrence clustering. TCRdb limited this immuneACCESS table to in-frame rearrangements with V and J called. A share of clones is missing; checked studies link under half to unresolved V genes, and the rest is unexplained. V, J and clone size reflect that table, while D and trimming were determined from the DNA. In this sample's table one finds around 160,000 clones. The ten biggest clones cover around 1.5% of the sample.

Results and caveats for the whole study, not just this receptor: The authors suggested that the approach could potentially be generalized to other disease states and immunological phenotypes. Only TCR beta chains were sequenced in this cohort, and the absence of alpha or paired-chain data limited detectable features. While some public TCRs were present in many individuals, most TCR sequences turned up only very rarely across donors. A further reported finding was that TCR beta sequences accurately predicted the HLA-A and HLA-B alleles for most subjects in the first cohort. V-gene and J-gene trimming of TCR beta chains was associated with a missense DCLRE1C variant in a later genetic analysis, and the association was replicated in an independent cohort. In an earlier analysis of approximately 590 of the donors, most TCR beta V segments appeared in productive rearrangements about 87% or about 30% of the time, broadly matching IMGT annotations. According to a later analysis, parvovirus B19, influenza, CMV and Epstein-Barr virus appeared linked to several top co-occurrence clusters. At a false discovery rate of 0.05, a later analysis linked 16,000 or so TCR beta sequences to specific HLA alleles. When HLA alleles, especially DR and DQ, strongly co-occurred, TCR associations were difficult to assign to individual alleles. In a later analysis, most CMV-associated TCR beta chains were found to appear HLA-restricted, with HLA associations seemingly driven largely by CMV exposure. In vitro tests confirmed that a few of the cytomegalovirus-associated TCR beta chains recognize cytomegalovirus antigens. A total of about 180 TCR beta chains were listed by the study as associated with cytomegalovirus. The classifier was reported to diagnose cytomegalovirus status with high specificity and sensitivity in both the original and validation cohorts. Compared with equally common non-associated chains, HLA-associated TCR beta chains in a later analysis were more clonally expanded and had lower generation probabilities. The presence/absence analyses assumed that sequencing depth was roughly uniform across donors, and that assumption may not be true. Immune exposure information for the cohort was limited to CMV serostatus. In a later analysis, the rate of TCR association differed among HLA loci, with DRB1 alleles having the most associated TCRs and HLA-C alleles having the fewest. Compared with the approximately 700-donor mean, donors in an Asian-associated ancestry cluster had fewer N-insertions in productive TCRs, according to a later genetic analysis. A cluster of highly shared sequence variants was judged likely to be a technical artifact of the sequencing pipeline. Some IMGT-functional V segments, including TRBV6-2 and TRBV6-3, could not be told apart with the 87-base-pair reads, so those segments were excluded. Because HLA typing was missing for some donors at each locus, association tests included only the typed subset. Because counts were too low, approximately 15 rarely observed V segments, including chromosome 9 orphons, were excluded from the earlier analysis of 587 of the donors. Linkage disequilibrium might explain the correlated functional status among segregating V segments, but an unknown experimental factor could not be excluded.

In total, approximately 690 healthy bone marrow donors made up the cohort. All cohort members were sampled while nominally healthy, although unrecorded immune exposures were likely present. The donor tested CMV seronegative, placing the donor among the approximately 360 seronegative members of the cohort. A peripheral blood sample was provided by each donor, and peripheral blood mononuclear cells were used for TCR beta sequencing. Genomic DNA extraction from the blood cell samples was performed with the Qiagen DNeasy Blood Extraction Kit. The CDR3 covers 15 residues, taking in both the cysteine and the phenylalanine. Of all the DNA, just the CDR3 is kept, 45 bases in frame from base 1.

The V and J genes are TRBV21-1 and TRBJ1-2; TRBD1, the D gene given by the table, was not confirmed from the DNA. TRBV21-1 is a pseudogene locus. The sample comprised PBMCs. The receptor's source is a woman between 50 and 59 years old in good health and CMV-seronegative. The CDR3 region: CASSRRTGRYYGYTF. The nucleotide sequence reads as follows: TGTGCCAGCAGCAGACGGACAGGGAGGTACTATGGCTACACCTTC.